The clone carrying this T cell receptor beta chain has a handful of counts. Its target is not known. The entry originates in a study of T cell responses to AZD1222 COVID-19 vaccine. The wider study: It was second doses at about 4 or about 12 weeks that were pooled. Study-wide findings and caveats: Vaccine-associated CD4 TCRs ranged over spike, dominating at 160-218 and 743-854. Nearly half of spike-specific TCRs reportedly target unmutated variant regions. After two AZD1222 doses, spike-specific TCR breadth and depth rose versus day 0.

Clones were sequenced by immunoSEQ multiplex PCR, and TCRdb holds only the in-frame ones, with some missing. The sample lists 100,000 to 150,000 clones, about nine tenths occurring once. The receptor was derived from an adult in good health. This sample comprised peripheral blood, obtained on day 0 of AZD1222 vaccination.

The CDR3 coding sequence is TGTGCCAGCAGCCCAGCGTACAGGGTCCCCACAGATACGCAGTATTTT. As protein: CASSPAYRVPTDTQYF. The V call is TRBV7-6, the J call TRBJ2-3; tentatively, D is TRBD1 (6 bases). The V end lost 5 bases, the J end lost 2 bases, and 17 bases lay between the germline ends. The CDR3 is 16 residues long. Germline values: CDR1 SGHVS, CDR2 FNYEAQ.